The TCR beta chain under discussion was sequenced for a study of CD8+ T cells in alopecia areata. Overall study context: Those treated were given oral tofacitinib at 5 to 10 mg twice daily. Dosing with tofacitinib proceeded for 6 to 18 months, followed by 6 months off drug.

RNA extraction and reverse transcription yielded cDNA as sequencing template. Generated by immunoSEQ multiplex PCR, the TCRdb table keeps only in-frame clones and is missing some. The data contain approximately 63,000 clones, approximately 64% of them singletons. This clone has only a few counts. The antigen is unknown. Deletions cut 4 bases from V and 4 bases from J, with 11 bases between. The CDR3 sequence is 14 residues long. Germline V gives CDR1 SEHNR, CDR2 FQNEAQ (reference sequence). Study-wide results and caveats: Normal skin's resident alphabeta T cells are also sequenced in scalp samples. Normal scalp had lower clonality than lesional scalp, with alopecia totalis/universalis lesions showing this most strongly.

The receptor was isolated from a human donor with alopecia areata. The chain carries TRBV7-9 and TRBJ1-5; D is perhaps TRBD1 (5 bases). Sequencing was performed on CD8+ T cells sorted from blood, taken at week 0. CDR3 bases: TGTGCCAGCAGCTCACCGGGGGGGAATCAGCCCCAGCATTTT. It encodes CASSSPGGNQPQHF.